This T cell receptor (beta chain) was identified during a study of blood T cell repertoires in COVID-19. Study context: Samples representing acute and convalescent COVID-19 were sourced from the United States, Italy and Spain.

The V gene's germline CDR1 is SGHTA and CDR2 FQGNSA. Between the trimmed V and J ends, which lost 7 bases and 4 bases, there was a span of 20 bases. CDR3 size: 16 residues. Authors' processing steps: Reference gene primer amplification gave nucleated cell count estimates. Using immunoSEQ multiplex PCR, the repertoire was profiled, and TCRdb retains in-frame clones only, with some absent. From that table come the V and J calls and clone size; the DNA was used to work out D and trimming. Here the sample spans 120,000 or so clones, 84% being singletons. The material sequenced was PBMCs or T cells enriched from blood (not recorded which). The gene calls are TRBV7-2 and TRBJ2-1, with D possibly matching TRBD1 (6 bases). This TCR derives from a woman aged 25 to 45 who had recovered from COVID-19. The CDR3 protein is CASNLGQRFRYNEQFF. DNA of the CDR3: TGTGCCAGCAACCTTGGACAGAGATTTCGATACAATGAGCAGTTCTTC. Full variable domain (outside the CDR3, taken from reference TRBV7-2 and TRBJ2-1): GAGVSQSPSNKVTEKGKDVELRCDPISGHTALYWYRQSLGQGLEFLIYFQGNSAPDKSGLPSDRFSAERTGGSVSTLTIQRTQQEDSAVYLCASNLGQRFRYNEQFFGPGTRLTVL.